A single sample gave rise to the 5 T cell receptor beta chains below, sequenced in a study of regulatory T cells in long-lasting Graves disease (dated by TCRdb to the early 2020s). The library came from multiplex PCR. The run used an Illumina HiSeq 4000. iRepertoire HTBI primers and Arm-PCR amplification of CDR3 regions were used to construct TCR beta libraries. The public reads were run again by TCRdb, first through fastp at Q25 and then through MiXCR, and only productive beta chains were kept. Every entry covers one CDR3 protein and lists the most common genes and DNA from its rows. The sample data list about 450,000 distinct CDR3 sequences, and around 13% of these were observed just once. The ten biggest clones cover roughly 18% of the sample. The sample's time point label, in plain terms: newly diagnosed GD, antithyroid drugs for less than 3 months. For both TCR sequencing and RNA sequencing, RNA was extracted from PBMCs in TRIzol.

This same sample was also part of a study on T cells in Graves' hyperthyroidism and ophthalmopathy.

The specimen was peripheral blood mononuclear cells (PBMCs), collected at new diagnosis, from a patient treated with antithyroid drugs. The source is a woman in her forties or fifties with Graves disease. Donor details come from another sample of the same person, matched by shared clones.

The rearrangement joins TRBV28 to TRBJ2-3; TRBD1 or TRBD2 may be the D gene (7 bases each). In germline, CDR1 is MDHEN, CDR2 SYDVKM. Trimming left V 4 bases short and J 8 bases short, with 28 bases between. This CDR3 is built from 18 residues. The CDR3 sequence: CASSWEGTVLAAPGTQYF. The DNA for the CDR3 is TGTGCCAGCAGTTGGGAAGGGACAGTCCTAGCGGCCCCCGGTACGCAGTATTTT.

This clonotype was recorded at least ten times. The chain combines TRBV11-3 with TRBJ2-1; 8 bases line up with TRBD2. This CDR3 contains 17 residues. The V gene end was trimmed by 1 base and the J gene end by 5 bases; junction bases not matched to a gene: 10. Germline CDR1 and CDR2: SGHNT and YENEEA. The CDR3 region is CASSLGYSRAGDNEQFF. DNA of the CDR3: TGTGCCAGCAGCTTAGGGTACTCGCGAGCGGGGGACAATGAGCAGTTCTTC.

This clonotype was seen only a few times. The gene calls are TRBV5-1 and TRBJ2-5; D remains ambiguous. The CDR3 covers 14 residues. Germline loops: CDR1 SGHRS, CDR2 YFSETQ. V dropped 0 bases and J dropped 0 bases, with 6 bases sitting between them. The CDR3 sequence: CASSLGEYQETQYF. CDR3 DNA sequence: TGCGCCAGCAGCTTGGGGGAATACCAAGAGACCCAGTACTTC.

This clonotype was observed at least ten times. The chain couples TRBV7-9 to TRBJ2-7; D gene unclear. There are 14 residues in the CDR3. Germline CDR1 is SEHNR and CDR2 is FQNEAQ (reference sequence). Trimming took off 3 bases at V and 2 bases at J, with 11 bases between the two ends. The CDR3 loop reads CASSFGSRTYEQYF. DNA for the CDR3: TGTGCCAGCAGCTTTGGGTCCAGGACCTACGAGCAGTACTTC.

In its sample, this clonotype was seen many times. The chain employs TRBV5-6 and TRBJ2-7; perhaps TRBD1 as D (6 bases). Between the trimmed V and J ends, which lost 4 bases and 2 bases, there was a span of 16 bases. Germline V gene data show CDR1 as SGHDT and CDR2 as YYEEEE. The CDR3 covers 15 residues. CDR3 loop: CASSNPRDNPYEQYF. The CDR3, as DNA: TGTGCCAGCAGCAATCCCCGGGACAACCCCTACGAGCAGTACTTC.